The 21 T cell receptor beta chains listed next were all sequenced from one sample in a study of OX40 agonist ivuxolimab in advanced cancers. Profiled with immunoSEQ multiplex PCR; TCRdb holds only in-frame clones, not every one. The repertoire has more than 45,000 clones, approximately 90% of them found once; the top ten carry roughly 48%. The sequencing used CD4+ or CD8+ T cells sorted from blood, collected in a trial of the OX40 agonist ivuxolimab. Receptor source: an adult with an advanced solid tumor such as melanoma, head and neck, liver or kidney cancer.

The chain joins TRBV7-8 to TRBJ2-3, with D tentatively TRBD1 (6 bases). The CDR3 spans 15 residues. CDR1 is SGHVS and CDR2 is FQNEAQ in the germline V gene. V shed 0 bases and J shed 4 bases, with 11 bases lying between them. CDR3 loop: CASSLAWGRADTQYF. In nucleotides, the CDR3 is TGTGCCAGCAGCTTAGCTTGGGGGCGGGCAGATACGCAGTATTTT.

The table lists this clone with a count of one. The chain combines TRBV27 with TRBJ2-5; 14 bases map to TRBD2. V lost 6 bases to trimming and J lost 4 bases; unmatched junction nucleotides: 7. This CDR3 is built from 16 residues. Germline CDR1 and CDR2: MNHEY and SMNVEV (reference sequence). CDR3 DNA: TGTGCCAGCAGCCATCAGGGACTAGCGGGGGCAGAGACCCAGTACTTC. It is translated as CASSHQGLAGAETQYF.

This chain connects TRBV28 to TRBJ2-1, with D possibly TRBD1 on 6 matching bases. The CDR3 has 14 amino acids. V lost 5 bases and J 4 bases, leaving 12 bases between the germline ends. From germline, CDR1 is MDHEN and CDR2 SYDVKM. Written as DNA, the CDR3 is TGTGCCAGCAGTCACAGGGAAACGTACAATGAGCAGTTCTTC. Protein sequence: CASSHRETYNEQFF.

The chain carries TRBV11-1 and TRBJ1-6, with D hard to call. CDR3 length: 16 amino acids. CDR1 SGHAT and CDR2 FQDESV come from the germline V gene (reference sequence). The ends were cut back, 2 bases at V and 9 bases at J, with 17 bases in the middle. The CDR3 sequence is CASSLSRPAVASPLHF. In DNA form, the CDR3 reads TGTGCCAGCAGCTTATCCCGCCCGGCGGTGGCTTCACCCCTCCACTTT.

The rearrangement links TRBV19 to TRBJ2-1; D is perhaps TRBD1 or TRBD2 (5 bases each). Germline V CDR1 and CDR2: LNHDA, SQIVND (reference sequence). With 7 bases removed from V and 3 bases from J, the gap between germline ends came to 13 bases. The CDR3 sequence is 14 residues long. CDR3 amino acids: CASTIGGDYNEQFF. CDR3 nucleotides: TGTGCCAGTACGATTGGGGGAGACTACAATGAGCAGTTCTTC. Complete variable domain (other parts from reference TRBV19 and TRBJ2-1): DGGITQSPKYLFRKEGQNVTLSCEQNLNHDAMYWYRQDPGQGLRLIYYSQIVNDFQKGDIAEGYSVSREKKESFPLTVTSAQKNPTAFYLCASTIGGDYNEQFFGPGTRLTVL.

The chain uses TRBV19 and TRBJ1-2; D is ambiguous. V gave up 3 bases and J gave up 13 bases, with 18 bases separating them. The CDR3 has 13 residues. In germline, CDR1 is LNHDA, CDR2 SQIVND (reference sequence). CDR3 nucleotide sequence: TGTGCCAGTAGTATCGGGCAGGCCGGTACTGGCACCTTC. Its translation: CASSIGQAGTGTF.

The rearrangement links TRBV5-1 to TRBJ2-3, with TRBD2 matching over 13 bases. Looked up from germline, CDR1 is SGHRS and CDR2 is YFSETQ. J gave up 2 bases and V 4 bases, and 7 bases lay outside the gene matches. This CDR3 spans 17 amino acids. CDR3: CASSDDGLAGATDTQYF. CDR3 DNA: TGCGCCAGCAGCGATGATGGACTAGCGGGGGCCACAGATACGCAGTATTTT.

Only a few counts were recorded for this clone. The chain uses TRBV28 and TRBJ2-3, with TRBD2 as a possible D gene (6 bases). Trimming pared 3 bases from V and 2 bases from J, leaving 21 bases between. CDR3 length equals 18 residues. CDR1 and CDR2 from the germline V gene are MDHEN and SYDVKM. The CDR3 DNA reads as TGTGCCAGCAGTTTTCTACTAGCTCTAAACCAGGACACAGATACGCAGTATTTT. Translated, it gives CASSFLLALNQDTDTQYF.

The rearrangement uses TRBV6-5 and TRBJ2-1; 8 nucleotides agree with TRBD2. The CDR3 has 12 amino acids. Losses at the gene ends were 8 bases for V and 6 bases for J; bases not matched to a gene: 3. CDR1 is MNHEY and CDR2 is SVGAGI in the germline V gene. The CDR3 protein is CASRGGINEQFF. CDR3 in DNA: TGTGCCAGCCGCGGGGGGATCAATGAGCAGTTCTTC.

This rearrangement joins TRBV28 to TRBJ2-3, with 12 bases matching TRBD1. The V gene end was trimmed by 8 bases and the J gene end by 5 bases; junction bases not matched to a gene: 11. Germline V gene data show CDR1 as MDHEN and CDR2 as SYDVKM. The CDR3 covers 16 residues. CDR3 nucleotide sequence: TGTGCCAGCGGAACCCGGGACAGGGGGCTTGGAGATACGCAGTATTTT. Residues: CASGTRDRGLGDTQYF.

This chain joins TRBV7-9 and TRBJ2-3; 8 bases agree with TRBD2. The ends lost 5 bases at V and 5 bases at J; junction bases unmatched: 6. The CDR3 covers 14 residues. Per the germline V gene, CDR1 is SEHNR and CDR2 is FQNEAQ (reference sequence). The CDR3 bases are TGTGCCAGCAGCCCCGAGCGGGGGCTAGATACGCAGTATTTT. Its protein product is CASSPERGLDTQYF.

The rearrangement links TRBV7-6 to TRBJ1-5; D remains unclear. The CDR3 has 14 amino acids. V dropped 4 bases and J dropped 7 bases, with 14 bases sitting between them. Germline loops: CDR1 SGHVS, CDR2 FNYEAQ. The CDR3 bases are TGTGCCAGCAGCTATCCGGGCCCTGGGCAGCCCCAGCATTTT. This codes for CASSYPGPGQPQHF.

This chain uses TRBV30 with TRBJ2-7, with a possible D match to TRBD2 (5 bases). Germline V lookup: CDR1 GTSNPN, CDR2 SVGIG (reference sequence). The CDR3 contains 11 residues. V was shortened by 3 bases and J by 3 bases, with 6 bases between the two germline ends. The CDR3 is CAWRDYYEQYF. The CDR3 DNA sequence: TGTGCCTGGAGAGACTACTACGAGCAGTACTTC.

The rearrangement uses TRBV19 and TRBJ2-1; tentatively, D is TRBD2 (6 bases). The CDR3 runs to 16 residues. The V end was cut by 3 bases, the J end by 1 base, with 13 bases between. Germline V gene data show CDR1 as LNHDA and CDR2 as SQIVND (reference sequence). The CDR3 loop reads CASSMGGAASYNEQFF. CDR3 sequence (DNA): TGTGCCAGTAGTATGGGCGGGGCCGCTTCCTACAATGAGCAGTTCTTC.

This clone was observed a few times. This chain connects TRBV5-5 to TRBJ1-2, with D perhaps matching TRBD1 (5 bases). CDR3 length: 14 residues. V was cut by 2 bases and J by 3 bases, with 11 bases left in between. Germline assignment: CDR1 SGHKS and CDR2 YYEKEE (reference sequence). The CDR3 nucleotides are TGTGCCAGCAGCTTTTATGGGGCCTACTATGGCTACACCTTC. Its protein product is CASSFYGAYYGYTF.

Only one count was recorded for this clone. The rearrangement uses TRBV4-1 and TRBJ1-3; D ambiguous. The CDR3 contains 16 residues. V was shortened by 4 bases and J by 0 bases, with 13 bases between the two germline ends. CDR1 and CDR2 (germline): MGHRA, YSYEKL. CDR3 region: CASSPRWIGSGNTIYF. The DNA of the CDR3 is TGCGCCAGCAGCCCCCGCTGGATTGGCTCTGGAAACACCATATATTTT.

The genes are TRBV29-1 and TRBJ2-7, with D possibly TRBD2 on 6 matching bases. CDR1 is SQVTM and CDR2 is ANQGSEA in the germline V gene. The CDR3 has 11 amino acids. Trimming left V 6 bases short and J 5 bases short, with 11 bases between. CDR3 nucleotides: TGCAGCGTGCCGGGAGCCGACGAGCAGTACTTC. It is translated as CSVPGADEQYF.

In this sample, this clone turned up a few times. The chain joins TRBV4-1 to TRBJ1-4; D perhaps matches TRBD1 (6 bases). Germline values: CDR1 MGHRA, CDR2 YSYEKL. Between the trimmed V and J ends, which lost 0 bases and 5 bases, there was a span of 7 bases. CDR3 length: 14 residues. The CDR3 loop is CASSQDGGNEKLFF. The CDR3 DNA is TGCGCCAGCAGCCAAGACGGGGGCAATGAAAAACTGTTTTTT.

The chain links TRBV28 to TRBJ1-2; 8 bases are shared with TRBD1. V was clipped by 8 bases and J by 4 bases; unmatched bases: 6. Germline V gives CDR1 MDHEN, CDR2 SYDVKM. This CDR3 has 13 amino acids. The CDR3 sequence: CASRLTGAYGYTF. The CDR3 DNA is TGTGCCAGCCGATTGACAGGGGCCTATGGCTACACCTTC.

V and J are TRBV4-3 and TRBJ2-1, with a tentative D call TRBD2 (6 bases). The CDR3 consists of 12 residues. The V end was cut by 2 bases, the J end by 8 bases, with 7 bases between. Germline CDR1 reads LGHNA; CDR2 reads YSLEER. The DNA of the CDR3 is TGCGCCAGCAGCCAAACGGGGGATGAGCAGTTCTTC. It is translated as CASSQTGDEQFF.

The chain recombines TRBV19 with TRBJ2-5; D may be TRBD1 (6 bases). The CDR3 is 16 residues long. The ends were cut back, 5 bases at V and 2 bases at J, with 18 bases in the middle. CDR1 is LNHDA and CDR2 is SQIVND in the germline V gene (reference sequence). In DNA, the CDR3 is TGTGCCAGTAGTTACGATCCAACAGGGCGGCAAGAGACCCAGTACTTC. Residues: CASSYDPTGRQETQYF.